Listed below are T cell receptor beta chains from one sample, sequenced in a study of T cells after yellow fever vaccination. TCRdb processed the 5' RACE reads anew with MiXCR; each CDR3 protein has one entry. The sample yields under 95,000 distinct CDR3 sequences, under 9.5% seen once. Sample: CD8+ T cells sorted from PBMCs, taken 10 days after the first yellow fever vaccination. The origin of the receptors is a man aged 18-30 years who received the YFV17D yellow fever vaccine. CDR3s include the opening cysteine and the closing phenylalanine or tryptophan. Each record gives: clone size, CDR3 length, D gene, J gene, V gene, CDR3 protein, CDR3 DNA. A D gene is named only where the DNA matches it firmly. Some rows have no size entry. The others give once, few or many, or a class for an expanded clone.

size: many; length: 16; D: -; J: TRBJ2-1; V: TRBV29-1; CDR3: CSVEEDRGRSYNEQFF; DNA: TGCAGCGTTGAAGAAGATCGCGGGCGCTCCTACAATGAGCAGTTCTTC
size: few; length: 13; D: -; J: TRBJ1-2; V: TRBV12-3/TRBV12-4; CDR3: CASSNQGFWGYTF; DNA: TGTGCCAGCAGCAACCAGGGTTTTTGGGGCTACACCTTC
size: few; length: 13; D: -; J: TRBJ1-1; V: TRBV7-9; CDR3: CASSPPMNTEAFF; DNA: TGTGCCAGCAGCCCCCCTATGAACACTGAAGCTTTCTTT
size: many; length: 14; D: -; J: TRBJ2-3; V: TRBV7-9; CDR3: CASNLGYGTDTQYF; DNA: TGTGCCAGCAACCTAGGCTACGGCACAGATACGCAGTATTTT
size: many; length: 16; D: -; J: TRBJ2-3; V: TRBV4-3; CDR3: CASSPDRNWHTDTQYF; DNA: TGCGCCAGCAGCCCTGACAGAAACTGGCACACAGATACGCAGTATTTT
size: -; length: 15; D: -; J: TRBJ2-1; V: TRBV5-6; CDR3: CAMSPGPGDYNEQFF; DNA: TGTGCCATGAGCCCCGGGCCAGGAGACTACAATGAGCAGTTCTTC
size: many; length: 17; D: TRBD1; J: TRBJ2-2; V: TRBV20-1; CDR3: CSATQIPGQQNTGELFF; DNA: TGCAGTGCTACTCAGATACCGGGACAGCAAAACACCGGGGAGCTGTTTTTT
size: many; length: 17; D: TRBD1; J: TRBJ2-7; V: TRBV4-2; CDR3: CASSQAQSGQPPYEQYF; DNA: TGTGCCAGCAGCCAAGCCCAATCGGGACAGCCCCCCTACGAGCAGTACTTC
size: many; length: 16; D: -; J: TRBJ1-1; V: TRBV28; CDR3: CASSAPRGVRNTEAFF; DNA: TGTGCCAGCAGTGCACCGCGGGGTGTACGGAACACTGAAGCTTTCTTT
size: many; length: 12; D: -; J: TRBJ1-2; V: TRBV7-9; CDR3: CASSFTMDGYTF; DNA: TGTGCCAGCAGCTTTACGATGGATGGCTACACCTTC
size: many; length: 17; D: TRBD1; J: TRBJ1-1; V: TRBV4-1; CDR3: CASSQEPGQDLNTEAFF; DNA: TGCGCCAGCAGCCAAGAGCCGGGACAGGACCTAAACACTGAAGCTTTCTTT
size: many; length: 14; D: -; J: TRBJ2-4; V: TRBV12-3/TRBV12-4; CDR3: CASSLGITKNIQYF; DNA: TGTGCCAGCAGTTTAGGGATAACCAAAAACATTCAGTACTTC
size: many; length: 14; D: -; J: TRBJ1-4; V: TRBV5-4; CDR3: CASVRVAEAGKLFF; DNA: TGTGCCAGCGTCCGGGTCGCAGAGGCGGGAAAACTGTTTTTT
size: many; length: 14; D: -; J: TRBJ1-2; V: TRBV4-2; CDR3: CASSQDPLLYGYTF; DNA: TGTGCCAGCAGCCAAGATCCGTTACTGTATGGCTACACCTTC
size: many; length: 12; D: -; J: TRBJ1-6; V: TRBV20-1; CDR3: CSADTFGSPLHF; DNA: TGCAGTGCCGACACGTTCGGCTCACCCCTCCACTTT
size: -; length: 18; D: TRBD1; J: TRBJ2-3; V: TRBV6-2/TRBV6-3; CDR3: CASSYSTGQDFRGDTQYF; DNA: TGTGCCAGCAGTTACTCGACGGGACAGGATTTCAGAGGGGATACGCAGTATTTT
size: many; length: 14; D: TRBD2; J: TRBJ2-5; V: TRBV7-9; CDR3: CASCYGGGEETQYF; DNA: TGTGCCAGCTGCTATGGGGGAGGGGAAGAGACCCAGTACTTC
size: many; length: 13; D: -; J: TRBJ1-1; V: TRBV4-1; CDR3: CASSQDGAIEAFF; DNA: TGCGCCAGCAGCCAAGATGGGGCTATTGAAGCTTTCTTT
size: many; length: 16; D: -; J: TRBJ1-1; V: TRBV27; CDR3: CASSLLGGGMNTEAFF; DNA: TGTGCCAGCAGCCTTCTTGGTGGAGGGATGAACACTGAAGCTTTCTTT
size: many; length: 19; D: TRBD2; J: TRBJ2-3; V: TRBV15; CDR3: CATSREFGLQAGRTDTQYF; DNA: TGTGCCACCAGCAGAGAGTTCGGGTTACAAGCGGGACGCACAGATACGCAGTATTTT
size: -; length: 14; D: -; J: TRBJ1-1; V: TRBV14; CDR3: CASSQEWFRAEAFF; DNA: TGTGCCAGCAGCCAAGAATGGTTTAGGGCTGAAGCTTTCTTT
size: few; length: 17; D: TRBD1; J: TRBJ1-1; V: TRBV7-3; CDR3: CASSLSSRGTENTEAFF; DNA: TGTGCCAGCAGCTTAAGCTCGCGGGGGACAGAAAACACTGAAGCTTTCTTT
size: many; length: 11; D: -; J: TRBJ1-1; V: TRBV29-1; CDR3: CSVGRATEAFF; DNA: TGCAGCGTTGGCAGGGCCACTGAAGCTTTCTTT
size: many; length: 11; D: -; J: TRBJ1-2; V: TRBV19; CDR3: CASSNYHGYTF; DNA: TGTGCCAGTAGTAATTACCATGGCTACACCTTC
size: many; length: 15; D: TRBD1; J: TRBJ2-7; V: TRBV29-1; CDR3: CSVEDTTGASYEQYF; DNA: TGCAGCGTTGAAGATACCACAGGGGCGAGCTACGAGCAGTACTTC
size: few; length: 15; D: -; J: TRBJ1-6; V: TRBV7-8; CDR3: CASSFTGSENSPLHF; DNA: TGTGCCAGCAGCTTCACAGGGAGTGAAAATTCACCCCTCCACTTT
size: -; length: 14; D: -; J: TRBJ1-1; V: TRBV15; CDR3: CATSRPTGGAEAFF; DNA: TGTGCCACCAGCAGACCCACTGGGGGGGCTGAAGCTTTCTTT
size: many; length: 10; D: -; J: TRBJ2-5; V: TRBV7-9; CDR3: CASSSSAQYF; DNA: TGTGCCAGCAGCTCAAGTGCCCAGTACTTC
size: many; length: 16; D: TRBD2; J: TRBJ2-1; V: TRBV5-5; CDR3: CASSFWASGGYNEQFF; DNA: TGTGCCAGCAGCTTCTGGGCTAGCGGGGGGTACAATGAGCAGTTCTTC
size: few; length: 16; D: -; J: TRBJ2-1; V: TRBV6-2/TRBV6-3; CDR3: CASSPPPQGLVNEQFF; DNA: TGTGCCAGCAGCCCACCCCCGCAGGGCCTCGTAAATGAGCAGTTCTTC
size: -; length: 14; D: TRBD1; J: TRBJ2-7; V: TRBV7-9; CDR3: CATAPQGRSYEQYF; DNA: TGTGCCACCGCCCCACAGGGGCGCTCCTACGAGCAGTACTTC
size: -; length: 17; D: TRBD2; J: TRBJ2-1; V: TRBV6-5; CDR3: CASSPFGRGAQNNEQFF; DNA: TGTGCCAGCAGTCCCTTCGGGCGGGGGGCCCAAAACAATGAGCAGTTCTTC
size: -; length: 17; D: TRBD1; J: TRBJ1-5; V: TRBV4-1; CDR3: CASSQRQGGGSNQPQHF; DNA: TGCGCCAGCAGCCAAAGACAGGGGGGTGGTAGCAATCAGCCCCAGCATTTT
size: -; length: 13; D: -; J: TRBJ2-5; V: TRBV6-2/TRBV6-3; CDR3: CASTPLEQETQYF; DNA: TGTGCCAGCACCCCTTTGGAACAAGAGACCCAGTACTTC
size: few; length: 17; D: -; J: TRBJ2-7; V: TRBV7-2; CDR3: CASSSPQGAGSLYEQYF; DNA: TGTGCCAGCAGCTCCCCCCAAGGGGCAGGGTCCCTCTACGAGCAGTACTTC
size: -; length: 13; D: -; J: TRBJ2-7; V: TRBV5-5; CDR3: CASSQGGLDEQYF; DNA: TGTGCCAGCAGCCAAGGGGGGCTTGACGAGCAGTACTTC
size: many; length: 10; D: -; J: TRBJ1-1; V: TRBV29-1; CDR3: CSAEGGEAFF; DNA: TGCAGCGCGGAAGGAGGTGAAGCTTTCTTT
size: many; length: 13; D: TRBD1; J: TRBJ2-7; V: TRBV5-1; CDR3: CASSFVTGREQYF; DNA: TGCGCCAGCAGCTTTGTGACAGGGCGCGAGCAGTACTTC
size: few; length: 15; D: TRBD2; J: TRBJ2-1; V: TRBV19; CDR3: CASRRTSGTYNEQFF; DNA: TGTGCCAGTAGAAGGACTAGCGGAACCTACAATGAGCAGTTCTTC
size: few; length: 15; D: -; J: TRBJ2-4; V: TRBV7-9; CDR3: CASSRGGEAKNIQYF; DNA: TGTGCCAGCAGCCGGGGTGGGGAAGCCAAAAACATTCAGTACTTC
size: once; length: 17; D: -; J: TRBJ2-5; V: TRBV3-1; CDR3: CASCQDLQQGPQETQYF; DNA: TGTGCCAGCTGCCAAGACCTGCAGCAGGGGCCCCAAGAGACCCAGTACTTC
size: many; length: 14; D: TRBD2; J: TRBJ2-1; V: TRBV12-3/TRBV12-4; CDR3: CASSWTSGGDEQFF; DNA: TGTGCCAGCAGTTGGACTAGCGGGGGGGATGAGCAGTTCTTC
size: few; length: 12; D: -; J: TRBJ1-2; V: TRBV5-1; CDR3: CASSFRTDGYTF; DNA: TGCGCCAGCAGCTTCCGGACGGATGGCTACACCTTC
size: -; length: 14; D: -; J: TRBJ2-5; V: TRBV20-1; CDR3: CSARVYPGPLTQYF; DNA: TGCAGTGCTAGAGTTTATCCGGGACCCCTCACCCAGTACTTC
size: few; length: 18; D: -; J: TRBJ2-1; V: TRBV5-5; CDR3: CASSLGDKLGPANNEQFF; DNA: TGTGCCAGCAGCTTGGGGGATAAACTGGGGCCAGCTAACAATGAGCAGTTCTTC
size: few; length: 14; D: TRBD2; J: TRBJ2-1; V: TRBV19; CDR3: CASSPLGTSGWQFF; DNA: TGTGCCAGTAGTCCACTAGGGACTAGCGGGTGGCAGTTCTTC
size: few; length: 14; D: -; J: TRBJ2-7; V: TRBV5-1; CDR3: CASSIQVKGVEQYF; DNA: TGCGCCAGCAGCATTCAAGTAAAGGGCGTCGAGCAGTACTTC
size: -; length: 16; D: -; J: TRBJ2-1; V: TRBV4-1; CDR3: CASSQERASSYNEQFF; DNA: TGCGCCAGCAGCCAAGAGCGGGCCAGCTCCTACAATGAGCAGTTCTTC
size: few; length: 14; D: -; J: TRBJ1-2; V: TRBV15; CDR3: CATSRRQGNYGYTF; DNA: TGTGCCACCAGCAGAAGGCAGGGAAACTATGGCTACACCTTC
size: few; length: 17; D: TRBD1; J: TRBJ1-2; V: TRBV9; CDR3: CASSPRTGTGLFNGYTF; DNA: TGTGCCAGCAGCCCACGAACCGGGACAGGCCTATTTAATGGCTACACCTTC
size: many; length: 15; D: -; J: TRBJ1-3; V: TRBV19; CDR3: CASSNLLYSGNTIYF; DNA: TGTGCCAGTAGTAATCTCCTCTACTCTGGAAACACCATATATTTT
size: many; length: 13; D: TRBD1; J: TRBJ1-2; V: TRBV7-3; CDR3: CASSTGTAYGYTF; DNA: TGTGCCAGCAGCACCGGGACAGCCTATGGCTACACCTTC
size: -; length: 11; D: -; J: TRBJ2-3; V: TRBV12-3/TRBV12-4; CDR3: CASTIGDTQYF; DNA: TGTGCCAGCACCATAGGGGATACGCAGTATTTT